The 9 T cell receptor beta chains given below trace back to one sample, sequenced in a study of T-cell reconstitution after alpha-beta-depleted transplantation in children. Researchers prepared the TCRbeta library using unique molecular identifiers, the study reports. TCRdb ran MiXCR on the PCR reads and lists one entry per CDR3 protein. The table records roughly 570,000 distinct CDR3 sequences, 27% of them present only once. The sequencing here drew on PBMCs, taken before TCRalphabeta/CD19-depleted stem cell transplant. These receptor sequences come from a boy less than two years old with Wiskott-Aldrich syndrome, due to receive a stem cell transplant.

This chain connects TRBV12-3 or TRBV12-4 to TRBJ2-7; 7 nucleotides agree with TRBD1. J gave up 3 bases and V 6 bases, and 8 bases lay outside the gene matches. The CDR3 runs 14 residues. In nucleotides, the CDR3 is TGTGCCAGCAGCCACCGGGACAGACGCTACGAGCAGTACTTC. Its protein is CASSHRDRRYEQYF.

V usage is TRBV24-1 and J usage is TRBJ1-1; no definite D call. Germline values: CDR1 KGHDR, CDR2 SFDVKD. This CDR3 comprises 13 residues. Trimming took off 7 bases at V and 1 base at J, with 9 bases between the two ends. The CDR3 sequence is CATREGTNTEAFF. The CDR3 DNA follows: TGTGCCACCAGGGAGGGCACGAACACTGAAGCTTTCTTT.

This chain joins TRBV5-1 and TRBJ2-1; D not resolved. CDR1 and CDR2 (germline): SGHRS, YFSETQ. Trimming left V 4 bases short and J 8 bases short, with 19 bases between. This CDR3 has 15 amino acids. CDR3 residues: CASSLGAARYDEQFF. The CDR3 DNA reads as TGCGCCAGCAGCCTCGGTGCAGCGCGATACGATGAGCAGTTCTTC.

The chain employs TRBV12-3 or TRBV12-4 and TRBJ1-1; possible D gene TRBD1, 5 bases. Trimming left V 5 bases short and J 0 bases short, with 10 bases between. This CDR3 has 14 residues. CDR3 loop: CASSQGDLNTEAFF. The CDR3 DNA sequence: TGTGCCAGCAGTCAAGGGGATTTGAACACTGAAGCTTTCTTT.

The chain carries TRBV12-3 or TRBV12-4 and TRBJ2-1, with D maybe TRBD2 (6 bases). This CDR3 contains 17 residues. V shed 8 bases and J shed 4 bases, with 24 bases lying between them. The CDR3 loop reads CASSQWGRELWYNEQFF. CDR3 nucleotides: TGTGCCAGCTCTCAGTGGGGACGGGAGCTATGGTACAATGAGCAGTTCTTC.

In this sample, this clonotype turned up a few times. The V gene is TRBV3-1, the J gene TRBJ2-3, with 10 positions matching TRBD2. The CDR3 runs 18 residues. The J segment lost 8 bases and the V segment lost 1 base, leaving 15 bases of the junction unmatched. Per the germline V gene, CDR1 is LGHDT and CDR2 is YNNKEL (reference sequence). CDR3 DNA sequence: TGTGCCAGCAGCCAAGGAGGCGCTTTCGGGCTAGCGGGAGTTACGCAGTATTTT. This sequence encodes CASSQGGAFGLAGVTQYF.

There are a few counts of this clonotype. The CDR3 DNA reads as TGTGCCAGCAGTGACATAGACAGGGAAAGATTCTTC. Amino acids: CASSDIDRERFF. V is TRBV25-1 and J is TRBJ2-1, with 7 bases that match TRBD1. J lost 16 bases, V lost 3 bases, and 9 bases had no gene match. Germline V lookup: CDR1 MGHDK, CDR2 SYGVNS. This CDR3 region has 12 residues.

The chain has TRBV5-1 and TRBJ2-1; 10 bases map to TRBD2. With 5 bases clipped from V and 10 bases from J, the junction kept 6 bases outside the gene matches. The CDR3 is 13 amino acids. Germline loops: CDR1 SGHRS, CDR2 YFSETQ. The CDR3 region is CASSLKAGGEQFF. The CDR3 nucleotides are TGCGCCAGCAGTCTTAAAGCGGGAGGGGAGCAGTTCTTC.

The V gene is TRBV12-3 or TRBV12-4, the J gene TRBJ1-2, with 10 bases lining up with TRBD1. Losses at the gene ends were 5 bases for V and 7 bases for J; bases not matched to a gene: 7. This CDR3 comprises 14 residues. The DNA for the CDR3 is TGTGCCAGCAGTAGACAGGGGGCGCAGAGTGGCTACACCTTC. Amino acids: CASSRQGAQSGYTF.